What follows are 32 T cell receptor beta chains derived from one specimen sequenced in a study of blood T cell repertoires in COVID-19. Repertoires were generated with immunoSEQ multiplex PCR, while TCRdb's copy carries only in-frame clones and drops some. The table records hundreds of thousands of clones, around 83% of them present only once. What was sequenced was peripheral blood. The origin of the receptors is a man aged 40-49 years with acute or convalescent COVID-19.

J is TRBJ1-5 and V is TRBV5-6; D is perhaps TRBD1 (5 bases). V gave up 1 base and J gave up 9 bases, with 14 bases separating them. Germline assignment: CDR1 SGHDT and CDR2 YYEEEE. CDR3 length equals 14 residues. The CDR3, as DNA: TGTGCCAGCAGCTTGATAGGGGCCAAGAGGCCCCAGCATTTT. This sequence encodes CASSLIGAKRPQHF.

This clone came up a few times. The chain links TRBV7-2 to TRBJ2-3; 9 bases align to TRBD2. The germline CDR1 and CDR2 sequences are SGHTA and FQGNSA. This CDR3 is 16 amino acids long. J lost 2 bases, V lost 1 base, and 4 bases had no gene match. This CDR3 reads CASSLVVAGATDTQYF. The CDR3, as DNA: TGTGCCAGCAGCTTAGTTGTAGCGGGGGCCACAGATACGCAGTATTTT.

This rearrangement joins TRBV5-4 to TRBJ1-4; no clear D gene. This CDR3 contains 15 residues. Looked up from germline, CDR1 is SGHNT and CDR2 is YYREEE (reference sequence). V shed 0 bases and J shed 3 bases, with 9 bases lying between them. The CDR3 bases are TGTGCCAGCAGCTTGGCAGTGCCTCCTAATGAAAAACTGTTTTTT. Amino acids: CASSLAVPPNEKLFF. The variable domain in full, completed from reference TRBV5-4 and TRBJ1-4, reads ETGVTQSPTHLIKTRGQQVTLRCSSQSGHNTVSWYQQALGQGPQFIFQYYREEENGRGNFPPRFSGLQFPNYSSELNVNALELDDSALYLCASSLAVPPNEKLFFGSGTQLSVL.

The CDR3 DNA reads TGTGCCAGCAGCACCCGATTAGCGGGGGGCAGGGATACGCAGTATTTT. It encodes CASSTRLAGGRDTQYF. This sequence joins TRBV11-2 and TRBJ2-3, with TRBD2 matching over 10 bases. This CDR3 comprises 16 residues. Germline CDR1 reads SGHAT; CDR2 reads FQNNGV. V lost 5 bases and J lost 6; bases outside the gene matches: 11.

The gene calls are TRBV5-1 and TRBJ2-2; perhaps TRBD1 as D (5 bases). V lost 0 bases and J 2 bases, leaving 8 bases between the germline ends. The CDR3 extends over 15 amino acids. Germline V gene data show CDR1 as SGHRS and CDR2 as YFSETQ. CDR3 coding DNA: TGCGCCAGCAGCTTGGACTGGGGCAACACCGGGGAGCTGTTTTTT. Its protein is CASSLDWGNTGELFF.

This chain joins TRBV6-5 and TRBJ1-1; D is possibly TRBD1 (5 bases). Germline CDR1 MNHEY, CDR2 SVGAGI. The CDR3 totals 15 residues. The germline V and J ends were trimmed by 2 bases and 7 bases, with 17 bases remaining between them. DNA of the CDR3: TGTGCCAGCAGTTACCTTGGGACTTACCGCGGTGAAGCTTTCTTT. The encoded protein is CASSYLGTYRGEAFF.

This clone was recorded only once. The CDR3 is CASSLSASGGQETQYF. CDR3 nucleotides: TGCGCCAGCAGCTTGAGCGCTAGCGGGGGCCAGGAGACCCAGTACTTC. The chain combines TRBV5-1 with TRBJ2-5; 10 bases line up with TRBD2. After removal of 1 base from V and 5 bases from J, the junction contained 8 bases not matched to a gene. The CDR3 length is 16 residues. Germline assignment: CDR1 SGHRS and CDR2 YFSETQ. The full variable domain, rest sourced from reference TRBV5-1 and TRBJ2-5, is KAGVTQTPRYLIKTRGQQVTLSCSPISGHRSVSWYQQTPGQGLQFLFEYFSETQRNKGNFPGRFSGRQFSNSRSEMNVSTLELGDSALYLCASSLSASGGQETQYFGPGTRLLVL.

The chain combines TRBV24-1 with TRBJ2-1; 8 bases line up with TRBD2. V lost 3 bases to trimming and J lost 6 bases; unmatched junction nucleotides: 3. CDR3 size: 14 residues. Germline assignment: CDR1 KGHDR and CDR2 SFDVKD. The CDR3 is CATSDGTRGNEQFF. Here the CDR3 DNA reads TGTGCCACCAGTGATGGGACTAGGGGCAATGAGCAGTTCTTC.

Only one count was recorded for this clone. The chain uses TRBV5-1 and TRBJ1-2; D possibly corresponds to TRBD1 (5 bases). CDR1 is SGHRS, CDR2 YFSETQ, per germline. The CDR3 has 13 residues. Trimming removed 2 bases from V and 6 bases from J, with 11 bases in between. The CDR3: CASSFSGENGYTF. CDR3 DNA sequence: TGCGCCAGCAGCTTTTCGGGGGAGAATGGCTACACCTTC.

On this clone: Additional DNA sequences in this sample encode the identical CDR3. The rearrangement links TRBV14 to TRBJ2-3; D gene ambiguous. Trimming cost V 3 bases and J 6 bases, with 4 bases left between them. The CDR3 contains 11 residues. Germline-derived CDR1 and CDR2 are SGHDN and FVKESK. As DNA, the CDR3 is TGTGCCAGCAGCCAGGCTGATACGCAGTATTTT. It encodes CASSQADTQYF.

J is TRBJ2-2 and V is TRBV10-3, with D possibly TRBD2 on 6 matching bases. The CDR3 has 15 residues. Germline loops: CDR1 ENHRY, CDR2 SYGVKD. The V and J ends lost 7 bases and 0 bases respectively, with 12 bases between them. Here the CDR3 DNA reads TGTGCCATCACCAGGGACTTAACGAACACCGGGGAGCTGTTTTTT. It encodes CAITRDLTNTGELFF.

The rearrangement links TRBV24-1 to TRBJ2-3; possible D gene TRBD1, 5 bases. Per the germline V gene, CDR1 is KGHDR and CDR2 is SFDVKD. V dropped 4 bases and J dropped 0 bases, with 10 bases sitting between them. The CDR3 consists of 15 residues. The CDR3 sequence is CATSDSRQSTDTQYF. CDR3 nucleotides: TGTGCCACCAGTGACTCGAGACAGAGCACAGATACGCAGTATTTT.

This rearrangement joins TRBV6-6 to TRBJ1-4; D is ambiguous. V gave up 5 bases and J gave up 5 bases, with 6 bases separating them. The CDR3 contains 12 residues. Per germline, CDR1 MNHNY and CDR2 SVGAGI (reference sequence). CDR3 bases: TGTGCCAGCAGTCTACTAAATGAAAAACTGTTTTTT. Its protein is CASSLLNEKLFF.

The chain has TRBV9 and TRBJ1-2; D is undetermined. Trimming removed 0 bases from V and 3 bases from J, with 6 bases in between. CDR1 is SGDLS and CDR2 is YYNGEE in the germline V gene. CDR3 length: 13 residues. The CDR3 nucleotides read TGTGCCAGCAGCGTAGGTCCTCACTATGGCTACACCTTC. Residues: CASSVGPHYGYTF.

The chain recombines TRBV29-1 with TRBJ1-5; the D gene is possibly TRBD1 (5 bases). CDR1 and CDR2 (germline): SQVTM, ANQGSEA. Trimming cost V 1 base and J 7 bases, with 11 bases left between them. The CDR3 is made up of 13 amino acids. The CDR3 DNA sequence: TGCAGCGTTGAAGTGGGGTCAGGGCAGCCCCAGCATTTT. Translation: CSVEVGSGQPQHF.

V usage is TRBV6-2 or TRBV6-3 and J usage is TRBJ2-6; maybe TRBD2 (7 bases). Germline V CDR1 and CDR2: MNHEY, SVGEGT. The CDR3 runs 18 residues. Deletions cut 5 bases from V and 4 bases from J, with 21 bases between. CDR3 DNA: TGTGCCAGCAGTCCCTTTTGGGGGGGGGCTTACGGGGCCAACGTCCTGACTTTC. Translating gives CASSPFWGGAYGANVLTF.

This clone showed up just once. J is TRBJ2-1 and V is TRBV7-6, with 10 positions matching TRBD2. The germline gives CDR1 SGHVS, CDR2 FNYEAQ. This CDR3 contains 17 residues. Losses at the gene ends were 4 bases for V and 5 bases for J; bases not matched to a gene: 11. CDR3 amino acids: CASSSETRTSGDNEQFF. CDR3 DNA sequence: TGTGCCAGCAGCTCGGAAACAAGGACTAGCGGTGACAATGAGCAGTTCTTC.

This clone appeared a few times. The CDR3 DNA is TGTGCCAGCAGTTTATCGCCAGGGCTTTATTATGGCTACACCTTC. It encodes CASSLSPGLYYGYTF. The chain has TRBV28 and TRBJ1-2, with D perhaps matching TRBD1 (5 bases). The V and J ends lost 1 base and 5 bases respectively, with 14 bases between them. This CDR3 region has 15 residues. From germline, CDR1 is MDHEN and CDR2 SYDVKM.

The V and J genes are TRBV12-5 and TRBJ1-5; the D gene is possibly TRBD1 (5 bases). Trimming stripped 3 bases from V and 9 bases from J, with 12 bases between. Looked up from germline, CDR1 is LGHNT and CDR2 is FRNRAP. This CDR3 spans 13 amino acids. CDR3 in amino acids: CASGFSGGGPQHF. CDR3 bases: TGTGCTAGTGGTTTTTCTGGGGGAGGGCCCCAGCATTTT.

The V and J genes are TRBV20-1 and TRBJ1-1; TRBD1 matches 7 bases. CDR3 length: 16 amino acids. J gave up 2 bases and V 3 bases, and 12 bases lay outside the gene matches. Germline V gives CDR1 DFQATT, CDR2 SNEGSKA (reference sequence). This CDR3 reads CSASQGPRGINTEAFF. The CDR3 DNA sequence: TGCAGTGCTAGTCAAGGCCCCAGGGGGATAAACACTGAAGCTTTCTTT.

CDR3 DNA: TGTGCGACGGACCAACAGGGATCCTACGAGCAGTACTTC. Protein sequence: CATDQQGSYEQYF. The rearrangement links TRBV6-1 to TRBJ2-7; tentative D call: TRBD1 (6 bases). CDR1 and CDR2 (germline): MNHNS, SASEGT. The CDR3 consists of 13 residues.

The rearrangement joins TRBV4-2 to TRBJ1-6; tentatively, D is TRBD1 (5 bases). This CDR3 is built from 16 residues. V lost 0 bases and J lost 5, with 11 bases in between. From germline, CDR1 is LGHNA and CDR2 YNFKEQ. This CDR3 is CASSQDYRGHNSPLHF. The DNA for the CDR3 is TGTGCCAGCAGCCAAGATTATAGGGGTCATAATTCACCCCTCCACTTT.

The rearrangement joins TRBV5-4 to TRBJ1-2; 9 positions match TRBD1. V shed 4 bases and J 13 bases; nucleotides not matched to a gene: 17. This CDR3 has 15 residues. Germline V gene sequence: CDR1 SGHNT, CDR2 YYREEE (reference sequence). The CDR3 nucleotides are TGTGCCAGCAGCAAAACAGGGGGCCTCCCTTCAGGGCTCACCTTC. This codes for CASSKTGGLPSGLTF.

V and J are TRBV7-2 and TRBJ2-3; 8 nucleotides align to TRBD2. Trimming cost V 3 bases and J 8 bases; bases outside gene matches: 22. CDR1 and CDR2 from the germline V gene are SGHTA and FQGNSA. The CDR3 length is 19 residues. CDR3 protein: CASSFRPQAMSGGGGTQYF. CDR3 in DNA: TGTGCCAGCAGCTTTCGCCCTCAGGCAATGAGCGGGGGAGGGGGTACGCAGTATTTT.

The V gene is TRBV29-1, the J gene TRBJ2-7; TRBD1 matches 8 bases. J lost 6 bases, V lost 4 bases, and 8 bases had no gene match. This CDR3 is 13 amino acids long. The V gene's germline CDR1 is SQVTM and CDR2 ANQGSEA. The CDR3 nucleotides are TGCAGCGTTGTGACAGGGGTCCCTTCCGAGCAGTACTTC. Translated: CSVVTGVPSEQYF.

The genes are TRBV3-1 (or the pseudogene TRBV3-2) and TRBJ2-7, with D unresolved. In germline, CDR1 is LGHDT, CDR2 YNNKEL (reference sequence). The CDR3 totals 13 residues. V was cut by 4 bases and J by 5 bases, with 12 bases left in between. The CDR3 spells CASSLMSGHEQYF. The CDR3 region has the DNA TGTGCCAGCAGCCTCATGTCGGGTCACGAGCAGTACTTC.

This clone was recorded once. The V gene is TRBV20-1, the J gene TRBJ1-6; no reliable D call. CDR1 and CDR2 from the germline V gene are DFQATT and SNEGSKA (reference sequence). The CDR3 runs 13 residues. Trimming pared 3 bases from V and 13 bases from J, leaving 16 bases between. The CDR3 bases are TGCAGTGCTAGTTATCAGGCGGGAGGCCCCCTCCACTTT. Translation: CSASYQAGGPLHF.

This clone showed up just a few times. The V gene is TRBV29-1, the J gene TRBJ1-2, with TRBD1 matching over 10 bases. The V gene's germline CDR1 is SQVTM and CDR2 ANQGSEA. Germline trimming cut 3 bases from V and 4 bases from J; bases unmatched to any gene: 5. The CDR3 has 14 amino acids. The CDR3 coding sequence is TGCAGCGTTGACCACGGGGACAGGGGCTATGGCTACACCTTC. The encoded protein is CSVDHGDRGYGYTF. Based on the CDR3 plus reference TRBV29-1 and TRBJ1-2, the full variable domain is SAVISQKPSRDICQRGTSLTIQCQVDSQVTMMFWYRQQPGQSLTLIATANQGSEATYESGFVIDKFPISRPNLTFSTLTVSNMSPEDSSIYLCSVDHGDRGYGYTFGSGTRLTVV.

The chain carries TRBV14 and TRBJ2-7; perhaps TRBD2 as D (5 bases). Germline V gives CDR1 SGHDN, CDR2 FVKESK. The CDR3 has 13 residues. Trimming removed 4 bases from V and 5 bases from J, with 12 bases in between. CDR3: CASSPLSGNEQYF. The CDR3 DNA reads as TGTGCCAGCAGCCCTCTATCCGGGAACGAGCAGTACTTC.

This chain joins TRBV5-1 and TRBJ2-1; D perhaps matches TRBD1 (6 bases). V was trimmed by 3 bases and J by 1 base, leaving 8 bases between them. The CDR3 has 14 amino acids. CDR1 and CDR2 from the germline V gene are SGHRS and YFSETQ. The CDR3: CASSWDNSYNEQFF. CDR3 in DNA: TGCGCCAGCAGCTGGGACAATTCCTACAATGAGCAGTTCTTC.

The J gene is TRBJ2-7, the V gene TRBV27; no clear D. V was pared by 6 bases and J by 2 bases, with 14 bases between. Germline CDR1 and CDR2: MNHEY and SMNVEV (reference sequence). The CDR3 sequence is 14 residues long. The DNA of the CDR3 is TGTGCCAGCAGCCAGAGCCGACACCCCTACGAGCAGTACTTC. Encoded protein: CASSQSRHPYEQYF.

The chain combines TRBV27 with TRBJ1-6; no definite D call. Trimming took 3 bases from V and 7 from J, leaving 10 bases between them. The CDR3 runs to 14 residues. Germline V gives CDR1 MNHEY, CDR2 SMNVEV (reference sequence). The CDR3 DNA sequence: TGTGCCAGCAGTTTTTGGACGGGAAATTCACCCCTCCACTTT. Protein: CASSFWTGNSPLHF.